This TCR beta chain was retrieved from a study of neurological immune-mediated disorders (dated by TCRdb to about 2019). In terms of the full investigation: The study compared peripheral blood TCR-beta repertoires of HTLV-I-associated myelopathy (HAM/TSP) patients, multiple sclerosis patients and healthy controls using UMI-based sequencing. The roughly 100 TCR-beta libraries covered PBMC samples along with longitudinal samples, technical triplicates, and paired sorted CD4+ and CD8+ T-cell subsets. Longitudinal HAM/TSP and healthy donors were sampled at 3 time-points each (roughly 3-45 month intervals). The cohort was made up of approximately 71 subjects, consisting of roughly 14 HAM/TSP patients, approximately 35 multiple sclerosis patients and 20 or so healthy controls. Results the study describes overall, beyond this receptor: TCR clonal expansion was highest in HAM/TSP patients and lowest in MS patients, with MS patients falling below even healthy controls. Across subjects, expanded clones never shared an identical CDR3 amino acid sequence, which suggests that the TCR-beta repertoires in every group were private.

The intended sense of this specimen's time point label: longitudinal time-point 3. For unsorted PBMC libraries, 2 million PBMCs were used after storage in RNAlater at -80 degrees C until RNA extraction. Peripheral blood was subjected to Ficoll-Hypaque density gradient centrifugation to isolate PBMCs, which were then cryopreserved in liquid nitrogen. To synthesize cDNA, template-switch 5'RACE was performed with a primer carrying a 10-nucleotide random unique molecular identifier so that each TCR transcript was tagged. Each sequencing run produced over 160 million TCR-beta sequences covering 15-18 subjects. The RNeasy kit was used for extraction of total RNA. The KAPA Real-time Library Amplification kit was used to amplify TCR-beta VDJ regions with primers targeting the TCR constant region and the 5'RACE anchor. Sample indexes and Illumina adaptors were added in a first PCR, after which library yield was increased in a second PCR. After Ampure bead purification, the TCR product of roughly 650 bp was size-selected on a 2% E-gel SizeSelection system. Before pooling, library quality was checked on a Bioanalyzer, concentration was measured with Qubit, and libraries were quantified with the Kapa Library Quantification kit. An Illumina HiSeq 2500 was used to sequence the libraries paired-end at 2 x 150 bp. To increase sequence diversity, 25-30% phiX was spiked into each library pool. As for the original processing: Quality-filtered reads were processed with the UMI-based MiGEC pipeline, and over 90% of raw TCR sequences were removed by the MiGEC pipeline during error correction. VDJ genes were aligned to IMGT germline references, and each clonotype was defined by a unique CDR3 amino acid sequence together with V-J genes. VDJtools evaluated clonal expansion, Shannon diversity and CDR3 relatedness (CalcPairwiseDistances, ClusterSamples); CLCbio workbench built phylogenetic trees. A clone was classed as expanded if it had 8 or more unique UMIs, a cutoff based on coefficient-of-variation modelling across technical triplicates. The raw public reads went through TCRdb reprocessing: fastp at Q25, MiXCR clone calling, in-frame beta chains kept. When rows share a CDR3 protein, they turn into one entry using the most common DNA and genes. It is TCRdb's table, rather than the study itself, that gives the V and J calls and clone size. In all, the sample holds roughly 100,000 distinct CDR3 sequences, and 11% of those were seen once. The ten top clones hold 3.1% of the sample.

This clonotype was detected ten times or more. This receptor's antigen is unknown. There are no base qualities to consult, and no much larger clone falls within one base. Relative to germline, V is 1 base shorter and J is 6 bases shorter, with 16 bases between their ends. From the cysteine through the phenylalanine, the CDR3 covers 15 amino acids. Solely the CDR3 DNA is kept, with 45 bases framed from the first base. Based on the germline V gene, the CDR1 and CDR2 sequences are KGHSH and LQKENI. The V and J genes are TRBV18 and TRBJ2-7; tentative D gene TRBD1, with 5 bases matching. The specimen sequenced was PBMCs. This TCR derives from a female donor with HTLV-1-associated myelopathy (HAM/TSP). The CDR3 loop reads CASSPLAGYVGEQYF. In nucleotide form, the sequence is TGTGCCAGCTCACCACTGGCAGGGTATGTTGGCGAGCAGTACTTC.